This TCR beta chain was recovered during a study of OX40 agonist ivuxolimab in advanced cancers. General observations from the study: It was also the case that some nonresponders had low normalized T-cell clonal expansion.

This CDR3 region has 16 residues. Per the germline V gene, CDR1 is LGHNA and CDR2 is YSLEER. Trimming stripped 4 bases from V and 6 bases from J, with 21 bases between. Concerning this clone: The antigen is not known.

Data came from immunoSEQ multiplex PCR; TCRdb stores just in-frame clones and leaves some out. The profile shows 90,000 to 100,000 clones, 89% of them singletons. The chain combines TRBV4-3 with TRBJ1-2; D is possibly TRBD1 (6 bases). The TCR comes from an adult with an advanced solid tumor such as melanoma, head and neck, liver or kidney cancer. Sample: CD4+ or CD8+ T cells sorted from blood, taken in a trial of the OX40 agonist ivuxolimab. The CDR3 loop is CASSPSRGENTNGYTF. DNA of the CDR3: TGCGCCAGCAGCCCGTCAAGGGGGGAAAATACTAATGGCTACACCTTC.